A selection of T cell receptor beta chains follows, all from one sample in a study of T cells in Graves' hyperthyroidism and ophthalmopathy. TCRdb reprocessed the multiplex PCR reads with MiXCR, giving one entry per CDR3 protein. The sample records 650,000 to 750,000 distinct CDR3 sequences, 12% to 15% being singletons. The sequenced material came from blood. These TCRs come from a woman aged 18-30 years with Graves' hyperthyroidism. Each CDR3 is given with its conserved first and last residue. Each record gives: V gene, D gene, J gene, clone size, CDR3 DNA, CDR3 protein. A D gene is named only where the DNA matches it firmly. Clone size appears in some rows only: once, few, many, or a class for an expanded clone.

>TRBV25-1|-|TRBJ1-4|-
TGTGCCAGCAGTGAAGGTTATCCTACCGAAAAACTGTTTTTT
CASSEGYPTEKLFF
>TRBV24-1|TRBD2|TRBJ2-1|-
TGTGCCACCAGTGATGCTCCTGGGCGGGAGGCCTCCTACAATGAGCAGTTCTTC
CATSDAPGREASYNEQFF
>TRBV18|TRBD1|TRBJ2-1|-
TGTGCCAGCCAAATCCCCGGGACAGGAGTGTACAATGAGCAGTTCTTC
CASQIPGTGVYNEQFF
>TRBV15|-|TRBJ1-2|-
TGTGCCACCAGCCGAGGGACCTCCGACCCTAACTATGGCTACACCTTC
CATSRGTSDPNYGYTF
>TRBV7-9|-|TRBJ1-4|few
TGTGCCAGCAGCCGCAGGGGCAGGGGTGATGAAAAACTGTTTTTT
CASSRRGRGDEKLFF
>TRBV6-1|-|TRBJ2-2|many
TGTGCCAGCAGTGATTCCATTGGGAGCGGGGAGCTGTTTTTT
CASSDSIGSGELFF
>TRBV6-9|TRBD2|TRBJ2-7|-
TGTGCCAGCAGTTACTTCCCGTCTAGCGGCTACGAGCAGTACTTC
CASSYFPSSGYEQYF
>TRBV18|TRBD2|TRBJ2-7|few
TGTGCCAGCTCACCACGGGCTAGCGGGAGATCGGACTACGAGCAGTACTTC
CASSPRASGRSDYEQYF
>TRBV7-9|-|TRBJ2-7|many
TGTGCCAGCAGCTCAAGGACGGAGCAGTACTTC
CASSSRTEQYF
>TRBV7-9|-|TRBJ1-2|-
TGTGCCAGCAGCCCCTGGGACCAACGGGGCTATGGCTACACCTTC
CASSPWDQRGYGYTF
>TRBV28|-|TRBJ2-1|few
TGTGCCGCCGGTAGCGAGCAGTTCTTC
CAAGSEQFF
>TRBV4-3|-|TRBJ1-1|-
TGCGCCAGCAGCCAAGATATGACTAGCGGTCGTGAAGCTTTCTTT
CASSQDMTSGREAFF
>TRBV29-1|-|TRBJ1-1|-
TGCAGCGTTGAAGAAAACAGAAGGAACACTGAAGCTTTCTTT
CSVEENRRNTEAFF
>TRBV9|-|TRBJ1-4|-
TGTGCCAGCAGCGTTTCCGGGGGCGTCAATGAAAAACTGTTTTTT
CASSVSGGVNEKLFF
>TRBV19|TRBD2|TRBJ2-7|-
TGTGCCAGTAGTATAGTGCTAGCGGACACCTACGAGCAGTACTTC
CASSIVLADTYEQYF
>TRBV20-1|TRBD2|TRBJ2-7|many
TGCAGTGCTAGAGATTGGGGGGGAGGGAGGACCTACGAGCAGTACTTC
CSARDWGGGRTYEQYF
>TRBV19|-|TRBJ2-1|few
TGTGCCAGTAGTATCGTGGAGAGCTCCTACAATGAGCAGTTCTTC
CASSIVESSYNEQFF
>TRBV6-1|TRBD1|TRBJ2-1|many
TGTGCCAGCAGTTACGCGGGGACAGGTTGGGACAATGAGCAGTTCTTC
CASSYAGTGWDNEQFF
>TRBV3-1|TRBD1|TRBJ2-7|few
TGTGCCAGCAGCCAAGGGGCAGGGGGCCGTGGGGAGCAGTACTTC
CASSQGAGGRGEQYF
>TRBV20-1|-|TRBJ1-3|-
TGCAGTGCTAATAGTTACTCTGGAAACACCATATATTTT
CSANSYSGNTIYF
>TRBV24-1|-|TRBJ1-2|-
TGTGCCACCAGTGATGGAGGGTTCTATGGCTACACCTTC
CATSDGGFYGYTF